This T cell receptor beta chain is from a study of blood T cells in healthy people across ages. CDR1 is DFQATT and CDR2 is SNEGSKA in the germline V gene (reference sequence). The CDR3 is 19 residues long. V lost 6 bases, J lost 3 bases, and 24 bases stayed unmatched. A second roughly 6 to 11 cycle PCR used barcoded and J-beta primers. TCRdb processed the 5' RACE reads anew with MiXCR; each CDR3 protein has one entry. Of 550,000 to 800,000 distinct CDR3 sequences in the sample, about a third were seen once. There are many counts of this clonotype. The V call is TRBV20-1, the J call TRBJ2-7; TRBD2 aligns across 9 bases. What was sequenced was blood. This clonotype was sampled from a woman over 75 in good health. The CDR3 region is CSARPLQRGALRLGYEQYF. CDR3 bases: TGCAGTGCCCGACCCTTACAGCGGGGGGCCTTAAGGTTGGGCTACGAGCAGTACTTC.